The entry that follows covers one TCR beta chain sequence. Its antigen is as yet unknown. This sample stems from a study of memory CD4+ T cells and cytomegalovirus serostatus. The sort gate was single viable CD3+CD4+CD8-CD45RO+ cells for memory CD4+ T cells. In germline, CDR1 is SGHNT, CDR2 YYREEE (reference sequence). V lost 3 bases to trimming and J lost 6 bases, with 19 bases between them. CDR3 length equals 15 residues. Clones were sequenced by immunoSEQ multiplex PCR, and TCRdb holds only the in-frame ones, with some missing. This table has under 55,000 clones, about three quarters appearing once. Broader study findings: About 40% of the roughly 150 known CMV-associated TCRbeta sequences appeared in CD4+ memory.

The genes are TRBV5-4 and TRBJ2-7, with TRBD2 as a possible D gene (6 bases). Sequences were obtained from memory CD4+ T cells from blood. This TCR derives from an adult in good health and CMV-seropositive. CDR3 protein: CASSSRGLTVREQYF. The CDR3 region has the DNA TGTGCCAGCAGCTCCCGAGGACTAACCGTGCGCGAGCAGTACTTC.